This TCR beta chain appears in the sequencing data of a study of blood T cell repertoires in COVID-19. Study information: Sites in the United States, Italy and Spain provided acute and convalescent COVID-19 samples. From T cells, B-cell-depleted T cells, or PBMCs came the material, which was cDNA or gDNA.

V was pared by 5 bases and J by 5 bases, with 12 bases between. CDR1 and CDR2 (germline): SGHAT, FQNNGV. The CDR3 has 13 residues. Per the study methods: The assay estimated nucleated cells by amplifying reference gene primers. This table comes from immunoSEQ multiplex PCR, and its TCRdb copy is limited to in-frame clones, with some not included. That table gives V, J and clone size, and the DNA gave D and trimming. The repertoire has about 280,000 clones, 80% to 90% of them found once; the top ten carry roughly 11%. Comments on this clone: Other DNA sequences in the sample encode the same CDR3.

Sequencing used peripheral blood. This sequence was found in a woman aged 65 to 85 with acute or convalescent COVID-19. This chain links TRBV11-2 with TRBJ2-5; the D gene is possibly TRBD1 (6 bases). CDR3 nucleotide sequence: TGTGCCAGCAGCCCTGGGGGCAGGGAGACCCAGTACTTC. Its translation: CASSPGGRETQYF.